These 26 T cell receptor beta chains were sequenced from one sample in a study of blood T cell repertoires in COVID-19. Method: immunoSEQ multiplex PCR; TCRdb's copy keeps in-frame clones and lacks some. Here the sample spans 25,000 to 30,000 clones, about nine tenths being singletons. Material: peripheral blood. Receptors originate from a woman in her 50s with active COVID-19.

The rearrangement links TRBV28 to TRBJ2-1; 8 bases are a match to TRBD2. The V gene's germline CDR1 is MDHEN and CDR2 SYDVKM. The CDR3 is made up of 15 amino acids. Trimming removed 7 bases from V and 7 bases from J; junction bases left unmatched: 12. The CDR3 protein is CASKPIAGGGNEQFF. The CDR3 DNA reads TGTGCCAGCAAACCCATTGCGGGAGGAGGAAATGAGCAGTTCTTC.

J is TRBJ2-2 and V is TRBV19; no definite D call. The CDR3 is made up of 16 amino acids. Trimming shortened V by 0 bases and J by 3 bases, and 11 bases separated the two germline ends. Per the germline V gene, CDR1 is LNHDA and CDR2 is SQIVND (reference sequence). The CDR3 region is CASSIDLDSYTGELFF. In DNA, the CDR3 is TGTGCCAGTAGTATAGATCTTGATAGTTACACCGGGGAGCTGTTTTTT.

In its sample, this clone was seen once. DNA of the CDR3: TGTGCCAGCAGAGGGGGGGTAGGCACCGGGGAGCTGTTTTTT. It translates to CASRGGVGTGELFF. The chain uses TRBV28 and TRBJ2-2, with D possibly being TRBD2 (7 bases). The germline V gene has CDR1 MDHEN and CDR2 SYDVKM. Trimming removed 6 bases from V and 4 bases from J, with 12 bases in between. This CDR3 is built from 14 residues. Supplemented by reference TRBV28 and TRBJ2-2, the full variable domain reads DVKVTQSSRYLVKRTGEKVFLECVQDMDHENMFWYRQDPGLGLRLIYFSYDVKMKEKGDIPEGYSVSREKKERFSLILESASTNQTSMYLCASRGGVGTGELFFGEGSRLTVL.

The V gene is TRBV10-1, the J gene TRBJ2-5; maybe TRBD1 (6 bases). There are 14 residues in the CDR3. Germline CDR1 and CDR2: WNHNN and SYGVQD (reference sequence). V was shortened by 2 bases and J by 4 bases, with 11 bases between the two germline ends. The CDR3 loop is CASSETGIGETQYF. Here the CDR3 DNA reads TGCGCCAGCAGTGAGACAGGGATCGGAGAGACCCAGTACTTC.

The V call is TRBV10-3, the J call TRBJ2-1; D possibly corresponds to TRBD2 (7 bases). The CDR3 is made up of 15 amino acids. V was pared by 8 bases and J by 8 bases, with 22 bases between. Germline assignment: CDR1 ENHRY and CDR2 SYGVKD. DNA of the CDR3: TGTGCCATCCATATGGGCTCGAGGGGGAGGGATGAGCAGTTCTTC. Translation: CAIHMGSRGRDEQFF.

The chain carries TRBV3-1 (or the pseudogene TRBV3-2) and TRBJ2-7, with 8 positions matching TRBD1. This CDR3 spans 14 amino acids. Germline V gene lookup returns CDR1 LGHDT and CDR2 YNNKEL (reference sequence). The V gene end was trimmed by 6 bases and the J gene end by 6 bases; junction bases not matched to a gene: 10. The CDR3 here is CASSPLTGAGEQYF. CDR3 coding DNA: TGTGCCAGCAGTCCCCTGACAGGGGCGGGCGAGCAGTACTTC.

The chain couples TRBV27 to TRBJ2-5, with 11 bases lining up with TRBD2. J was trimmed by 6 bases and V by 5 bases; bases with no gene match: 5. The CDR3 loop spans 14 amino acids. Germline V gene sequence: CDR1 MNHEY, CDR2 SMNVEV (reference sequence). In DNA, the CDR3 is TGTGCCAGCAGTACCCGGACTAGCGGGCAGACCCAGTACTTC. It codes for CASSTRTSGQTQYF.

For this clone: Relative to the germline gene, one junction end is altered; a read error may explain this. The CDR3 DNA follows: TGTGCCAGCAGGGCAGACCTGACAGGGGGCGCCGGGGACTTC. Protein: CASRADLTGGAGDF. The gene calls are TRBV6-5 and TRBJ1-2; TRBD1 aligns across 10 bases. Germline V gene lookup returns CDR1 MNHEY and CDR2 SVGAGI. This CDR3 spans 14 amino acids.

The chain joins TRBV1 to TRBJ1-1; the table's D call, TRBD1, has no DNA check behind it. TRBV1 constitutes a pseudogene. The CDR3 is made up of 17 amino acids. DNA of the CDR3: TGCACCAGCAGCCTAGACACGCAGGGGGCGCGGGACACTGAAGCTTTCTTT. Its protein is CTSSLDTQGARDTEAFF.

The rearrangement uses TRBV10-3 and TRBJ2-1, with TRBD2 matching 16 bases. The CDR3 has 17 residues. The J segment lost 6 bases and the V segment lost 3 bases, leaving 5 bases of the junction unmatched. CDR1 ENHRY and CDR2 SYGVKD come from the germline V gene. The CDR3 sequence is CAISEGTSGRVGNEQFF. Here the CDR3 DNA reads TGTGCCATCAGTGAAGGGACTAGCGGGAGGGTGGGCAATGAGCAGTTCTTC.

The V and J genes are TRBV7-8 and TRBJ1-2, with 7 positions matching TRBD1. The CDR3 is 14 residues long. Germline V gives CDR1 SGHVS, CDR2 FQNEAQ. Losses at the gene ends were 5 bases for V and 2 bases for J; bases not matched to a gene: 5. CDR3 coding DNA: TGTGCCAGCAGCCCCACACAGGGGAACTATGGCTACACCTTC. This translates into CASSPTQGNYGYTF.

By frequency in the sample, this clone is medium-sized. This rearrangement joins TRBV27 to TRBJ1-2, with TRBD1 identical over 8 bases. Germline V gene sequence: CDR1 MNHEY, CDR2 SMNVEV (reference sequence). CDR3 length equals 13 residues. V lost 6 bases and J lost 3; bases outside the gene matches: 3. The CDR3 DNA reads as TGTGCCAGCAGCCCGGGACAGGACTATGGCTACACCTTC. As protein: CASSPGQDYGYTF.

The chain recombines TRBV3-1 (or the pseudogene TRBV3-2) with TRBJ2-1; D is unclear. Deletions cut 4 bases from V and 5 bases from J, with 6 bases between. The CDR3 consists of 12 residues. Germline assignment: CDR1 LGHDT and CDR2 YNNKEL (reference sequence). CDR3 coding DNA: TGTGCCAGCAGCCGGGCCAACAATGAGCAGTTCTTC. This translates into CASSRANNEQFF.

J is TRBJ1-5 and V is TRBV3-1 (or the pseudogene TRBV3-2), with D perhaps TRBD1 (5 bases). The CDR3 is made up of 15 amino acids. V gave up 0 bases and J gave up 3 bases, with 9 bases separating them. The V gene's germline CDR1 is LGHDT and CDR2 YNNKEL (reference sequence). The CDR3 region has the DNA TGTGCCAGCAGCCAAGAACAGGATCTCAATCAGCCCCAGCATTTT. The encoded protein is CASSQEQDLNQPQHF.

The table lists this clone with a few counts. The gene calls are TRBV28 and TRBJ1-6; possibly TRBD1 for D (5 bases). Germline loops: CDR1 MDHEN, CDR2 SYDVKM. The CDR3 contains 16 residues. V shed 4 bases and J shed 9 bases, with 19 bases lying between them. The CDR3 region is CASSSPGVRPTSPLHF. The CDR3 nucleotides read TGTGCCAGCAGTTCCCCGGGGGTGAGACCTACTTCACCCCTCCACTTT.

This clone came up once. This chain connects TRBV5-4 to TRBJ2-7, with D possibly being TRBD1 (5 bases). V gave up 2 bases and J gave up 0 bases, with 9 bases separating them. From germline, CDR1 is SGHNT and CDR2 YYREEE (reference sequence). This CDR3 region has 14 residues. DNA for the CDR3: TGTGCCAGCAGCTTAGGGGTCAGCTCCTACGAGCAGTACTTC. Translation: CASSLGVSSYEQYF.

The chain employs TRBV18 and TRBJ1-6; TRBD1 matches at 9 bases. With 4 bases clipped from V and 1 base from J, the junction kept 5 bases outside the gene matches. Germline V gives CDR1 KGHSH, CDR2 LQKENI. This CDR3 is built from 17 residues. The CDR3 loop is CASSLTGGASYNSPLHF. As DNA, the CDR3 is TGTGCCAGCTCACTAACAGGGGGCGCGTCCTATAATTCACCCCTCCACTTT.

The rearrangement links TRBV14 to TRBJ2-2, with D possibly being TRBD2 (6 bases). With 1 base removed from V and 0 bases from J, the gap between germline ends came to 6 bases. This CDR3 is built from 15 residues. CDR1 and CDR2 from the germline V gene are SGHDN and FVKESK. In nucleotides, the CDR3 is TGTGCCAGCAGCCAAGGGACTACGAACACCGGGGAGCTGTTTTTT. This codes for CASSQGTTNTGELFF.

This chain links TRBV9 with TRBJ2-7; TRBD1 aligns across 7 bases. J was trimmed by 1 base and V by 4 bases; bases with no gene match: 11. Looked up from germline, CDR1 is SGDLS and CDR2 is YYNGEE. The CDR3 is made up of 16 amino acids. In DNA, the CDR3 is TGTGCCAGCAGCCCGACAGGGCTGGGTGGATCCTACGAGCAGTACTTC. This encodes CASSPTGLGGSYEQYF.

The V call is TRBV6-5, the J call TRBJ1-6; D is unresolved. Per the germline V gene, CDR1 is MNHEY and CDR2 is SVGAGI. The CDR3 runs to 14 residues. The ends were cut back, 7 bases at V and 6 bases at J, with 13 bases in the middle. This CDR3 reads CASTKSSINSPLHF. DNA of the CDR3: TGTGCCAGCACCAAAAGCTCCATTAATTCACCCCTCCACTTT.

This clone was seen only once. The chain joins TRBV5-1 to TRBJ1-4; TRBD1 aligns across 8 bases. V trimming: 4 bases; J trimming: 0 bases; junction bases outside the gene matches: 5. The CDR3 has 16 residues. The germline CDR1 and CDR2 sequences are SGHRS and YFSETQ. The CDR3 DNA reads TGCGCCAGCAGCCCGACAGGGGCGGCAACTAATGAAAAACTGTTTTTT. The encoded protein is CASSPTGAATNEKLFF.

The V and J genes are TRBV19 and TRBJ1-2; D may be TRBD1 (6 bases). Per germline, CDR1 LNHDA and CDR2 SQIVND (reference sequence). V lost 3 bases and J 13 bases, leaving 15 bases between the germline ends. This CDR3 comprises 12 residues. As DNA, the CDR3 is TGTGCCAGTAGTATTCCTCCAGGGGAGCTCACCTTC. Translating it yields CASSIPPGELTF.

CDR3 protein: CASEQGADTEAFF. CDR3 DNA: TGTGCCAGCGAACAGGGGGCGGACACTGAAGCTTTCTTT. This sequence joins TRBV2 and TRBJ1-1, with 9 bases matching TRBD1. The CDR3 is 13 amino acids. Unmatched junction bases numbered 4, after V lost 8 bases and J lost 3 bases. The germline gives CDR1 SNHLY, CDR2 FYNNEI.

V gene TRBV15 combines with J gene TRBJ2-7; 11 nucleotides agree with TRBD1. The germline CDR1 and CDR2 sequences are LNHNV and YYDKDF (reference sequence). The CDR3 runs 13 residues. V was clipped by 3 bases and J by 10 bases; unmatched bases: 5. CDR3 in DNA: TGTGCCACCAGCAGCGGACAGGGGGCCGTCCAGTACTTC. Translated, it gives CATSSGQGAVQYF.

The V call is TRBV7-9, the J call TRBJ2-2; 8 nucleotides match TRBD2. The CDR3 covers 17 residues. V lost 5 bases and J lost 5; bases outside the gene matches: 13. Germline CDR1 SEHNR, CDR2 FQNEAQ (reference sequence). The CDR3 spells CASSPGGLAGYTGELFF. CDR3 bases: TGTGCCAGCAGCCCTGGGGGGCTAGCGGGTTATACCGGGGAGCTGTTTTTT.

This sequence joins TRBV3-1 (or the pseudogene TRBV3-2) and TRBJ1-1; D not resolved. Germline values: CDR1 LGHDT, CDR2 YNNKEL (reference sequence). V was cut by 3 bases and J by 4 bases, with 12 bases left in between. The CDR3 covers 14 residues. The CDR3 sequence is CASSQPDRGTEAFF. DNA of the CDR3: TGTGCCAGCAGCCAGCCCGATCGGGGCACTGAAGCTTTCTTT.